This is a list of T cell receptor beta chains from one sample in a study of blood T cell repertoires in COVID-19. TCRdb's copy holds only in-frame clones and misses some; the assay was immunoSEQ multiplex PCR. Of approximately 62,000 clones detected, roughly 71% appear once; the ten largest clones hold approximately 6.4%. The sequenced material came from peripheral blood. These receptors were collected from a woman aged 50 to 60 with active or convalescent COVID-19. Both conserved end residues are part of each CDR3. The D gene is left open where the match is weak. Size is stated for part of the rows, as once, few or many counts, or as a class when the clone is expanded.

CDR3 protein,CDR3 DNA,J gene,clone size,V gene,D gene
CASSYSTGGDNSPLHF,TGTGCCAGCAGTTACTCGACAGGGGGGGATAATTCACCCCTCCACTTT,TRBJ1-6,once,TRBV6-6,TRBD1
CASSPAGFSYNEQFF,TGCGCCAGCAGCCCAGCGGGTTTTTCCTACAATGAGCAGTTCTTC,TRBJ2-1,.,TRBV5-1,.
CASSKTGGTDTQYF,TGTGCCAGTAGTAAAACAGGGGGCACAGATACGCAGTATTTT,TRBJ2-3,.,TRBV19,TRBD1
CASSRDRRTYEQYF,TGTGCCAGCAGTCGGGACAGGCGCACATACGAGCAGTACTTC,TRBJ2-7,.,TRBV6-5,TRBD1
CSASSGRGQRTEAFF,TGCAGTGCTAGTTCGGGCAGGGGGCAGAGGACTGAAGCTTTCTTT,TRBJ1-1,.,TRBV20-1,TRBD1
CASSPGQGTEAFF,TGCGCCAGCAGCCCGGGACAGGGGACTGAAGCTTTCTTT,TRBJ1-1,.,TRBV5-1,TRBD1
CASPPRSTDTQYF,TGTGCCAGCCCCCCGAGAAGCACAGATACGCAGTATTTT,TRBJ2-3,.,TRBV2,.
CASSVMQGSTDTQYF,TGTGCCAGCAGCGTAATGCAGGGATCCACAGATACGCAGTATTTT,TRBJ2-3,.,TRBV9,.
CASSPPATGGPSPLHF,TGTGCCAGCAGTCCTCCCGCGACAGGGGGCCCATCACCCCTCCACTTT,TRBJ1-6,.,TRBV7-9,TRBD1
CASSPTGFSTDTQYF,TGCGCCAGCAGCCCTACAGGCTTTAGCACAGATACGCAGTATTTT,TRBJ2-3,.,TRBV4-3,.
CASSLVAGGVYNEQFF,TGCGCCAGCAGCTTGGTAGCGGGAGGAGTCTACAATGAGCAGTTCTTC,TRBJ2-1,.,TRBV5-1,TRBD2
CASSQDMGLYGYTF,TGCGCCAGCAGCCAAGATATGGGCCTCTATGGCTACACCTTC,TRBJ1-2,.,TRBV4-3,.
CASTWRINEKLFF,TGTGCCAGCACCTGGAGGATTAATGAAAAACTGTTTTTT,TRBJ1-4,few,TRBV28,.
CASSPPGDRGSGYTF,TGTGCCAGCAGTCCCCCGGGGGACAGGGGTAGCGGCTACACCTTC,TRBJ1-2,.,TRBV27,TRBD1
CASRLHDGANYGYTF,TGTGCCAGCAGGCTCCATGACGGAGCTAACTATGGCTACACCTTC,TRBJ1-2,.,TRBV6-4,.
CASSSNGGAGRETQYF,TGTGCCAGCAGTTCAAACGGGGGAGCGGGAAGAGAGACCCAGTACTTC,TRBJ2-5,once,TRBV6-5,TRBD2
CASSGLAGEVEFYEQFF,TGTGCCAGCAGTGGACTAGCGGGAGAGGTGGAGTTCTATGAGCAGTTCTTC,TRBJ2-1,few,TRBV28,TRBD2
CASSLGLAVTYEQYF,TGTGCCAGCAGCTTAGGACTAGCGGTAACCTACGAGCAGTACTTC,TRBJ2-7,.,TRBV7-2,TRBD2
CASSIGSREETQYF,TGTGCCAGCAGTATCGGGAGTAGGGAAGAGACCCAGTACTTC,TRBJ2-5,.,TRBV6-2/TRBV6-3,.
CASSLLAGGSLYNEQFF,TGCGCCAGCAGCTTGTTGGCGGGAGGAAGTTTATACAATGAGCAGTTCTTC,TRBJ2-1,once,TRBV5-1,TRBD2
CATRSVRANSGNTIYF,TGTGCCACCAGATCAGTGCGGGCAAACTCTGGAAACACCATATATTTT,TRBJ1-3,few,TRBV24-1,.
CASRPTGGADYGYTF,TGTGCCAGCAGGCCTACAGGGGGCGCCGACTATGGCTACACCTTC,TRBJ1-2,.,TRBV6-2/TRBV6-3,TRBD1
CASGQGLNYGYTF,TGTGCCAGCGGACAGGGCCTTAACTATGGCTACACCTTC,TRBJ1-2,.,TRBV28,TRBD1
CASSRRLAGGQEQYF,TGTGCCAGCAGCCGTCGACTAGCGGGAGGGCAAGAGCAGTACTTC,TRBJ2-7,few,TRBV21-1,.